This is a list of T cell receptor beta chains from one sample in a study of blood T cells in healthy people across ages. One entry per CDR3 protein results from TCRdb running MiXCR on the 5' RACE reads. Of hundreds of thousands of distinct CDR3 sequences detected, around 49% appear once; the ten largest clones hold around 32%. Source material: blood. The receptors were gathered from a woman aged 55-75 years in good health. The CDR3 runs from the conserved cysteine through the conserved F or W. D genes are given only for firm matches. Only part of the rows carry a size: once, few, many, or a class if the clone is expanded.

J | size | D | V | DNA | CDR3
TRBJ2-1 | NA | NA | TRBV4-3 | TGCGCCAGCAGCGCCCCGGTGGTGGGCAGGGGTCTTGGGAATGAGCAGTTCTTC | CASSAPVVGRGLGNEQFF
TRBJ2-5 | NA | TRBD1 | TRBV5-1 | TGCGCCAGCAGCTCGACAGGGGGCTGGGAGACCCAGTACTTC | CASSSTGGWETQYF
TRBJ1-4 | NA | NA | TRBV20-1 | TGCAGTGCTAGAGGACAATCGGGTAGAGAAAAACTGTTTTTT | CSARGQSGREKLFF
TRBJ2-7 | NA | NA | TRBV5-5 | TGTGCCAGCAGCTTCGGGCAGAACTCCTACGAGCAGTACTTC | CASSFGQNSYEQYF
TRBJ2-1 | NA | NA | TRBV11-2 | TGTGCCAGCAGCTTAGAGGGCGGGAAGGGTTACAATGAGCAGTTCTTC | CASSLEGGKGYNEQFF
TRBJ1-5 | few | NA | TRBV5-5 | TGTGCCAGCAGCTTGGCCAATCAGCCCCAGCATTTT | CASSLANQPQHF
TRBJ2-2 | NA | TRBD2 | TRBV7-3 | TGTGCCAGCAGCCCACAAATCACTAGCGGGAGTGGGGAGCTGTTTTTT | CASSPQITSGSGELFF
TRBJ1-2 | few | NA | TRBV7-9 | TGTGCCAGCAGCTTAGTGGAGGGTTCAGGTGGCTACACCTTC | CASSLVEGSGGYTF
TRBJ2-7 | few | TRBD2 | TRBV20-1 | TGCAGTGCACGGACTAGCGTGAAGTACGAGCAGTACTTC | CSARTSVKYEQYF
TRBJ2-1 | NA | TRBD1 | TRBV29-1 | TGCAGCGTTGAAGGTTCCGGGACAGGGACGAGGGATGAGCAGTTCTTC | CSVEGSGTGTRDEQFF
TRBJ2-7 | many | NA | TRBV13 | TGTGCCAGCAGCTTATCCGGCGACTACGAGCAGTACTTC | CASSLSGDYEQYF
TRBJ2-7 | many | NA | TRBV3-1 | TGTGCCAGCAGTCAAAGGGGAGACGAGCAGTACTTC | CASSQRGDEQYF
TRBJ1-6 | few | NA | TRBV27 | TGTGCCAGCAGTTTAAAGGCACCTAGGGATTCACCCCTCCACTTT | CASSLKAPRDSPLHF
TRBJ2-1 | NA | NA | TRBV7-2 | TGTGCCAGCAGCTTATCGGGCCCGGTTCAGTTCTTC | CASSLSGPVQFF
TRBJ2-1 | few | NA | TRBV27 | TGTGCCAGCACCCTAGACTCTAGCTTTACCTACAATGAGCAGTTCTTC | CASTLDSSFTYNEQFF
TRBJ2-1 | few | TRBD2 | TRBV4-3 | TGCGCCAGCAGCCGAGGGACGGTAGCGGGAGCTGTCGACAATGAGCAGTTCTTC | CASSRGTVAGAVDNEQFF
TRBJ2-5 | NA | TRBD2 | TRBV4-1 | TGCGCCAGCAGCCGATGGGGGACTAGCAGGCAAGAGACCCAGTACTTC | CASSRWGTSRQETQYF
TRBJ1-2 | NA | TRBD1 | TRBV9 | TGTGCCAGCAGCTCGGGACAGGGGGTCTATGGCTACACCTTC | CASSSGQGVYGYTF
TRBJ1-1 | NA | NA | TRBV5-5 | TGTGCCAGCAGCTTGCTGGTAACTGAGACTGAAGCTTTCTTT | CASSLLVTETEAFF
TRBJ2-5 | many | NA | TRBV7-9 | TGTGCCAGCAGCGGCCGGGGGCCTCTGGAGACCCAGTACTTC | CASSGRGPLETQYF
TRBJ2-1 | NA | NA | TRBV7-2 | TGTGCCAGCAGCATGGATGGGCTAGCGCGGAATGAGCAGTTCTTC | CASSMDGLARNEQFF
TRBJ2-7 | NA | NA | TRBV7-9 | TGTGCCAGCAGCTTAGAGTTCGGGGGCTACGAGCAGTACTTC | CASSLEFGGYEQYF
TRBJ1-1 | few | NA | TRBV5-1 | TGCGCCAGCAGCTTGGATAGGGTGGACACTGAAGCTTTCTTT | CASSLDRVDTEAFF
TRBJ2-7 | once | TRBD2 | TRBV7-2 | TGTGCCAGCAGCCTACGCTTAGCGGGAGGTCTTAATGAGCAGTACTTC | CASSLRLAGGLNEQYF
TRBJ2-1 | NA | TRBD1 | TRBV20-1 | TGCAGTGCTAGAGCTTTGGTGGACAGGGGGTATGAGCAGTTCTTC | CSARALVDRGYEQFF
TRBJ2-1 | few | TRBD2 | TRBV10-3 | TGTGCCATCAGTGAGAGAGGGGGACTAGCGGGACCCAGGGGCAATGAGCAGTTCTTC | CAISERGGLAGPRGNEQFF
TRBJ2-3 | few | NA | TRBV29-1 | TGCAGCGTTGAAGGGTCCCCGCGAGGCTCAGATACGCAGTATTTT | CSVEGSPRGSDTQYF
TRBJ2-1 | NA | NA | TRBV28 | TGTGCCAGCAGTTCGTTTGGGTACAATGAGCAGTTCTTC | CASSSFGYNEQFF
TRBJ2-7 | NA | NA | TRBV6-4 | TGTGCCAGCAGTGACGGAGGGGCCTTCGAGCAGTACTTC | CASSDGGAFEQYF
TRBJ1-1 | NA | NA | TRBV29-1 | TGCAGCGTTGAAAGAGGGATCGCTGAAGCTTTCTTT | CSVERGIAEAFF
TRBJ2-3 | NA | NA | TRBV5-1 | TGCGCCAGCAGCTGGACTGAGCCCCGCACAGATACGCAGTATTTT | CASSWTEPRTDTQYF
TRBJ2-5 | NA | TRBD2 | TRBV7-8 | TGTGCCAGTAGACAGACTAGCGGGGGTTACAATGAGCAGTACTTC | CASRQTSGGYNEQYF
TRBJ2-3 | NA | NA | TRBV21-1 | TGTGCCAGCAGCATAAGGGGCGGAACGAGCACAGATACGCAGTATTTT | CASSIRGGTSTDTQYF
TRBJ1-2 | NA | TRBD1 | TRBV5-8 | TGTGCCAGCAGCTTGCTCGGACAGGAGGTTTATGGCTACACCTTC | CASSLLGQEVYGYTF
TRBJ2-5 | once | NA | TRBV9 | TGTGCCAGCAGCGTACAGGGGGCGGGGGAGCAGTACTTC | CASSVQGAGEQYF
TRBJ1-2 | NA | TRBD1 | TRBV5-1 | TGCGCCAGCAGCTTGGACAGGGGGAAGGACGGCTACACCTTC | CASSLDRGKDGYTF
TRBJ2-7 | NA | NA | TRBV27 | TGTGCCAGCAGTTTTATAGGTACGGGGGGCTTTCCCTACGAGCAGTACTTC | CASSFIGTGGFPYEQYF
TRBJ2-5 | NA | NA | TRBV14 | TGTGCCAGCAGCCAAGATAGGTCCTACCGACAGCTCCAAGAGACCCAGTACTTC | CASSQDRSYRQLQETQYF
TRBJ2-7 | NA | TRBD2 | TRBV7-2 | TGTGCCAGCAGGTGGACTAGCGGGGATTCCTACGAGCGGTACTTC | CASRWTSGDSYERYF
TRBJ2-7 | few | TRBD2 | TRBV7-9 | TGTGCCAGCAGCTTAATGGCTAGCGGTGCTCGCGAGCAGTACTTC | CASSLMASGAREQYF
TRBJ2-3 | few | TRBD2 | TRBV6-1 | TGTGCCACGACCGGGACTAGCGGGAGTGATACGCAGTATTTT | CATTGTSGSDTQYF
TRBJ1-2 | NA | NA | TRBV7-2 | TGTGCCAGCAGCTTAAACCCGGGGGATGGCTACACCTTC | CASSLNPGDGYTF
TRBJ2-7 | NA | NA | TRBV20-1 | TGCAGTGCTAGTAGAATCCGGGCCGGAGAGCAGTACTTC | CSASRIRAGEQYF